This TCR beta chain was sequenced during a study of CD8 T cells in Susac syndrome. The study, taken as a whole, reports: Regarding the TCR sequencing and HLA analysis, the study admitted that a relatively small number of individuals were involved.

Trimming cost V 5 bases and J 1 base, with 9 bases left between them. This CDR3 is built from 13 residues. CDR1 is SGHNT, CDR2 YYREEE, per germline (reference sequence). A note on this clonotype: As yet, its antigen is unknown.

With random hexamers, 0.5 to 1 ug RNA was reverse transcribed. MiXCR was run by TCRdb on the immunoSEQ multiplex PCR reads, yielding one entry per CDR3 protein. The sample lists a few hundred thousand distinct CDR3 sequences; approximately 81% were seen once. The authors sequenced TCR beta from blood CD8+ and CD4+ T cells. The source material was CD8+ T cells from PBMCs. The V gene is TRBV5-4, the J gene TRBJ2-5; possibly TRBD2 for D (5 bases). The TCR was taken from a human donor with multiple sclerosis. CDR3 nucleotides: TGTGCCAGCAGGGCGACTATCCAAGAGACCCAGTACTTC. Encoded protein: CASRATIQETQYF.